Following are 7 T cell receptor beta chains from one sample sequenced in a study of OX40 agonist ivuxolimab in advanced cancers. TCRdb's copy holds only in-frame clones and misses some; the assay was immunoSEQ multiplex PCR. The data contain more than 50,000 clones, 85% of them singletons. This material consisted of CD4+ or CD8+ T cells sorted from blood, taken in a trial of the OX40 agonist ivuxolimab. The source of these receptors is an adult with an advanced solid tumor such as melanoma, head and neck, liver or kidney cancer.

This clone has more than one count but fewer than ten. The chain joins TRBV6-1 to TRBJ2-7; D unresolved. The CDR3 loop spans 15 amino acids. The germline V gene encodes CDR1 MNHNS and CDR2 SASEGT. V dropped 2 bases and J dropped 0 bases, with 11 bases sitting between them. The DNA for the CDR3 is TGTGCCAGCAGTGAAAGTCGCGACCTCTCCTACGAGCAGTACTTC. Amino acid sequence: CASSESRDLSYEQYF.

The chain is built from TRBV7-9 and TRBJ2-7, with D unresolved. The CDR3 runs 14 residues. Trimming took 5 bases from V and 1 from J, leaving 12 bases between them. Germline CDR1 and CDR2: SEHNR and FQNEAQ (reference sequence). The CDR3: CASSPSLESYEQYF. The CDR3 DNA sequence: TGTGCCAGCAGCCCTAGTTTGGAGTCCTACGAGCAGTACTTC.

The chain has TRBV4-1 and TRBJ2-4; 7 bases are shared with TRBD1. Germline-derived CDR1 and CDR2 are MGHRA and YSYEKL. This CDR3 has 15 amino acids. Germline trimming cut 4 bases from V and 6 bases from J; bases unmatched to any gene: 9. CDR3 region: CASSRRRDSANIQYF. The CDR3 DNA sequence: TGCGCCAGCAGCCGACGCCGGGACAGCGCAAACATTCAGTACTTC.

J is TRBJ1-6 and V is TRBV5-8; D perhaps matches TRBD1 (5 bases). The CDR3 extends over 15 amino acids. The V gene lost 6 bases and the J gene lost 8 bases, with 18 bases spanning the gap. The germline gives CDR1 SGHTS, CDR2 YDEGEE. CDR3 sequence: CASTLHDRIHSPLHF. CDR3 nucleotides: TGTGCCAGCACCTTACACGACAGAATACATTCACCCCTCCACTTT.

The chain couples TRBV7-8 to TRBJ2-5, with D tentatively TRBD1 (7 bases). The V end lost 1 base, the J end lost 4 bases, and 16 bases lay between the germline ends. CDR1 SGHVS and CDR2 FQNEAQ come from the germline V gene. The CDR3 has 16 amino acids. CDR3 in DNA: TGTGCCAGCAGCTTAGTTGTGGGGCAGGGGGGAGAGACCCAGTACTTC. The encoded protein is CASSLVVGQGGETQYF. Full variable domain (missing parts from reference TRBV7-8 and TRBJ2-5): GAGVSQSPRYKVAKRGQDVALRCDPISGHVSLFWYQQALGQGPEFLTYFQNEAQLDKSGLPSDRFFAERPEGSVSTLKIQRTQQEDSAVYLCASSLVVGQGGETQYFGPGTRLLVL.

This chain links TRBV7-9 with TRBJ2-2; D tentatively fits TRBD1 or TRBD2 (5 bases each). Trimming took 5 bases from V and 4 from J, leaving 11 bases between them. CDR1 and CDR2 from the germline V gene are SEHNR and FQNEAQ (reference sequence). This CDR3 contains 14 residues. CDR3 protein: CASSTGLPTGELFF. The CDR3, as DNA: TGTGCCAGCAGCACAGGACTTCCCACCGGGGAGCTGTTTTTT.

V is TRBV9 and J is TRBJ1-2; tentatively, D is TRBD1 (5 bases). There are 15 residues in the CDR3. Per the germline V gene, CDR1 is SGDLS and CDR2 is YYNGEE. V shed 4 bases and J shed 6 bases, with 19 bases lying between them. CDR3 sequence (DNA): TGTGCCAGCAGCCACCCGGGGCCGCTTAGCGATGGCTACACCTTC. Residues: CASSHPGPLSDGYTF.